This TCR beta chain was sequenced for a study of blood T cell repertoires in COVID-19. Study summary: Sample material is recorded as cDNA or gDNA derived from T cells, B-cell-depleted T cells, or PBMCs.

The data were produced by immunoSEQ multiplex PCR, yet TCRdb's version contains in-frame clones alone and is incomplete. The table has approximately 100,000 clones, roughly 80% seen once. The CDR3 length is 14 residues. The V gene's germline CDR1 is LGHDT and CDR2 YNNKEL (reference sequence). With 0 bases removed from V and 6 bases from J, the gap between germline ends came to 11 bases. The source is a woman in her sixties with acute or convalescent COVID-19. This rearrangement joins TRBV3-1 (or the pseudogene TRBV3-2) to TRBJ1-2; D is possibly TRBD1 (6 bases). Sample: peripheral blood. CDR3 sequence reads: CASSQDPGVDGYTF. The CDR3 DNA reads as TGTGCCAGCAGCCAAGATCCAGGGGTGGATGGCTACACCTTC.